The clone carrying this TCR beta chain turned up a few times. Antigen: not known. In the authors' methods: Sampled TCR counts reached a median of approximately 100,000 per sample, with values ranging from 23,224 to 690,600. One entry per CDR3 protein, called by TCRdb with MiXCR from the RACE reads. Clone size and V and J calls follow TCRdb, not the original study. The sample includes tens of thousands of distinct CDR3 sequences, around 10% seen only once; the top ten take roughly 1.5%. Time point denoted: patch test 2, 6 weeks after DPC sensitization. Treatment specified: therapeutic diphenylcyclopropenone sensitization with weekly scalp DPC. The record originates from a study of human T cells and chemical hapten exposure. The overall study: Reading of the patch tests, which applied 0.01% DPC to the upper back, occurred at 6 days.

Looked up from germline, CDR1 is MNHEY and CDR2 is SVGEGT. Between the trimmed V and J ends, which lost 2 bases and 2 bases, there was a span of 12 bases. This CDR3 has 15 residues. Whole-study findings and limits: There was no change with DPC sensitization in TCRs above 1 in 1000 frequency.

This receptor was identified in a man aged 18-30 years with alopecia areata. Some clones in this sample may be carry-over from other donors' samples. This specimen consisted of whole blood, obtained in connection with sensitization to the hapten diphenylcyclopropenone (DPC). The gene calls are TRBV6-2 or TRBV6-3 and TRBJ1-2, with unresolved D. The CDR3 is CASSYLDNPNYGYTF. CDR3 coding DNA: TGTGCCAGCAGTTACCTCGACAATCCGAACTATGGCTACACCTTC.